The clone carrying this T cell receptor (beta chain) was recorded only once. Antigen: not known. Germline lookup yields CDR1 SEHNR and CDR2 FQNEAQ (reference sequence). CDR3 length equals 13 residues. The ends were cut back, 10 bases at V and 4 bases at J, with 13 bases in the middle. Profiled with immunoSEQ multiplex PCR; TCRdb holds only in-frame clones, not every one. This table holds millions of clones, more than 85% found once. The data were obtained in a study of shared clonotypes between healthy human individuals. The overall study: CD4 naive and memory got three plates each, CD8 naive two, CD8 memory one. Study-wide points: Richness estimates generally favored naive over memory subsets.

Within Nashville, Tennessee resided all donors, each a Caucasian adult. The clonotype was recovered from a man younger than 30 in good health. Some clones in this sample may be carry-over from other donors' samples. The sample comprised naive CD4+ T cells from PBMCs. As for subset: CD45RA+ positively selected. The chain joins TRBV7-9 to TRBJ1-4; the D gene is possibly TRBD1 (5 bases). The CDR3 sequence: CAISRVGNEKLFF. The CDR3 nucleotides read TGTGCCATTAGCAGGGTTGGTAATGAAAAACTGTTTTTT.